The rows below give T cell receptor beta chains drawn from one sample of a study of blood T cell repertoires in COVID-19. Only in-frame clones appear in the TCRdb table, and some are missing; sequencing was by immunoSEQ multiplex PCR. The table includes about half a million clones, approximately 85% detected once. Sequencing used peripheral blood. The source of these receptors is a human donor in a cohort sampled during active COVID-19. Both conserved end residues are part of each CDR3. A D gene is named only where the DNA matches it firmly. Some rows have no size entry. The others give once, few or many, or a class for an expanded clone.

clone_size: .; v_call: TRBV19; j_call: TRBJ1-5; d_call: .; cdr3_aa: CASSRGAGSGQPQHF; cdr3_nt: TGTGCCAGTAGCCGGGGGGCCGGGAGCGGTCAGCCCCAGCATTTT
clone_size: .; v_call: TRBV9; j_call: TRBJ1-1; d_call: .; cdr3_aa: CASSAGDGGGRTEAFF; cdr3_nt: TGTGCCAGCAGCGCCGGCGACGGGGGAGGGCGGACTGAAGCTTTCTTT
clone_size: .; v_call: TRBV19; j_call: TRBJ1-1; d_call: .; cdr3_aa: CASTGPGNTEAFF; cdr3_nt: TGTGCCAGTACGGGTCCGGGGAACACTGAAGCTTTCTTT
clone_size: .; v_call: TRBV7-2; j_call: TRBJ2-5; d_call: .; cdr3_aa: CASSPLEGERAQYF; cdr3_nt: TGTGCCAGCAGCCCCCTTGAGGGGGAGAGGGCCCAGTACTTC
clone_size: once; v_call: TRBV18; j_call: TRBJ1-2; d_call: .; cdr3_aa: CASSPQAGYGYTF; cdr3_nt: TGTGCCAGCTCACCACAGGCGGGGTATGGCTACACCTTC
clone_size: .; v_call: TRBV19; j_call: TRBJ2-3; d_call: TRBD2; cdr3_aa: CASSRAGVGDTQYF; cdr3_nt: TGTGCCAGTAGTAGGGCGGGAGTCGGAGATACGCAGTATTTT
clone_size: once; v_call: TRBV7-7; j_call: TRBJ2-7; d_call: TRBD2; cdr3_aa: CASSLSPGGETHEQYF; cdr3_nt: TGTGCTAGCAGCTTATCTCCGGGAGGAGAAACCCACGAGCAGTACTTC
clone_size: .; v_call: TRBV5-1; j_call: TRBJ2-4; d_call: TRBD2; cdr3_aa: CASSPIAGGAKNIQYF; cdr3_nt: TGCGCCAGCAGCCCTATAGCGGGAGGGGCCAAAAACATTCAGTACTTC
clone_size: .; v_call: TRBV11-3; j_call: TRBJ1-1; d_call: .; cdr3_aa: CASSLTRNTEAFF; cdr3_nt: TGTGCCAGCAGCTTAACGAGGAACACTGAAGCTTTCTTT
clone_size: .; v_call: TRBV9; j_call: TRBJ2-2; d_call: .; cdr3_aa: CASSGGGSNTGELFF; cdr3_nt: TGTGCCAGCAGCGGGGGAGGCTCGAACACCGGGGAGCTGTTTTTT
clone_size: .; v_call: TRBV19; j_call: TRBJ1-1; d_call: .; cdr3_aa: CASSLNTEAFF; cdr3_nt: TGTGCCAGTAGCCTAAACACTGAAGCTTTCTTT
clone_size: few; v_call: TRBV30; j_call: TRBJ2-7; d_call: TRBD1; cdr3_aa: CAWSEGGAYEQYF; cdr3_nt: TGTGCCTGGAGTGAAGGGGGCGCATACGAGCAGTACTTC
clone_size: .; v_call: TRBV30; j_call: TRBJ1-2; d_call: .; cdr3_aa: CAWSRLTMLGEYGYTF; cdr3_nt: TGTGCCTGGAGTAGGCTGACCATGCTTGGGGAGTATGGCTACACCTTC
clone_size: .; v_call: TRBV5-6; j_call: TRBJ1-4; d_call: .; cdr3_aa: CASSLVTASNEKLFF; cdr3_nt: TGTGCCAGCAGCTTGGTAACAGCTTCTAATGAAAAACTGTTTTTT
clone_size: .; v_call: TRBV24-1; j_call: TRBJ2-7; d_call: TRBD1; cdr3_aa: CATSGPYKQGAGNEQYF; cdr3_nt: TGTGCCACCAGTGGTCCTTATAAACAGGGGGCTGGGAACGAGCAGTACTTC
clone_size: .; v_call: TRBV15; j_call: TRBJ1-2; d_call: TRBD1; cdr3_aa: CATSVDPGQPNYGYTF; cdr3_nt: TGTGCCACCAGCGTAGATCCGGGACAGCCCAACTATGGCTACACCTTC
clone_size: .; v_call: TRBV7-2; j_call: TRBJ2-1; d_call: .; cdr3_aa: CASSFVQEYNEQFF; cdr3_nt: TGTGCCAGCAGCTTCGTCCAGGAATACAATGAGCAGTTCTTC
clone_size: .; v_call: TRBV27; j_call: TRBJ2-2; d_call: .; cdr3_aa: CASSSMNTGELFF; cdr3_nt: TGTGCCAGCAGTTCAATGAACACCGGGGAGCTGTTTTTT
clone_size: .; v_call: TRBV19; j_call: TRBJ1-2; d_call: .; cdr3_aa: CASSIQGRVNGYTF; cdr3_nt: TGTGCCAGTAGTATACAGGGTCGCGTGAATGGCTACACCTTC
clone_size: .; v_call: TRBV19; j_call: TRBJ2-2; d_call: .; cdr3_aa: CASSTTSNTGELFF; cdr3_nt: TGTGCCAGTAGTACGACATCGAACACCGGGGAGCTGTTTTTT
clone_size: once; v_call: TRBV4-2; j_call: TRBJ2-7; d_call: .; cdr3_aa: CASSVETRTYEQYF; cdr3_nt: TGTGCCAGCAGCGTAGAGACAAGGACCTACGAGCAGTACTTC
clone_size: .; v_call: TRBV9; j_call: TRBJ1-1; d_call: TRBD1; cdr3_aa: CASSGSTGNKNTEAFF; cdr3_nt: TGTGCCAGCAGCGGCTCGACAGGGAATAAGAACACTGAAGCTTTCTTT
clone_size: .; v_call: TRBV3-1/TRBV3-2; j_call: TRBJ1-4; d_call: .; cdr3_aa: CASSSHGGNEKLFF; cdr3_nt: TGTGCCAGCAGCTCCCATGGGGGGAATGAAAAACTGTTTTTT
clone_size: .; v_call: TRBV29-1; j_call: TRBJ1-4; d_call: .; cdr3_aa: CSVARQGGEKLFF; cdr3_nt: TGCAGCGTTGCTCGGCAGGGTGGAGAAAAACTGTTTTTT
clone_size: .; v_call: TRBV19; j_call: TRBJ1-2; d_call: .; cdr3_aa: CASSIEETDYYGYTF; cdr3_nt: TGTGCCAGTAGTATTGAGGAGACGGACTACTATGGCTACACCTTC
clone_size: .; v_call: TRBV19; j_call: TRBJ1-1; d_call: .; cdr3_aa: CASSIPHYTENTEAFF; cdr3_nt: TGTGCCAGTAGTATACCCCACTACACGGAGAACACTGAAGCTTTCTTT
clone_size: .; v_call: TRBV10-3; j_call: TRBJ1-2; d_call: .; cdr3_aa: CAITTDSAYGYTF; cdr3_nt: TGTGCCATCACCACGGACAGCGCCTATGGCTACACCTTC
clone_size: .; v_call: TRBV6-1; j_call: TRBJ2-3; d_call: TRBD2; cdr3_aa: CASSERSSGVGWGDTQYF; cdr3_nt: TGTGCCAGCAGTGAAAGGTCTAGCGGGGTTGGGTGGGGAGATACGCAGTATTTT
clone_size: .; v_call: TRBV19; j_call: TRBJ1-4; d_call: .; cdr3_aa: CASSGPLGSGRLFF; cdr3_nt: TGTGCCAGTAGCGGGCCTTTGGGGAGCGGGAGACTGTTTTTT
clone_size: few; v_call: TRBV7-9; j_call: TRBJ1-2; d_call: .; cdr3_aa: CASSLRGYGYTF; cdr3_nt: TGTGCCAGCAGCTTAAGGGGGTATGGCTACACCTTC
clone_size: .; v_call: TRBV10-3; j_call: TRBJ2-5; d_call: .; cdr3_aa: CAIKGEETQYF; cdr3_nt: TGTGCCATCAAGGGGGAAGAGACCCAGTACTTC
clone_size: .; v_call: TRBV7-2; j_call: TRBJ2-1; d_call: TRBD2; cdr3_aa: CASSLRGTSGYNEQFF; cdr3_nt: TGTGCCAGCAGCCTCCGGGGGACTAGCGGCTACAATGAGCAGTTCTTC
clone_size: once; v_call: TRBV29-1; j_call: TRBJ2-1; d_call: .; cdr3_aa: CSVRRLSEQFF; cdr3_nt: TGCAGCGTTCGGAGGCTGAGCGAGCAGTTCTTC
clone_size: .; v_call: TRBV5-1; j_call: TRBJ2-1; d_call: .; cdr3_aa: CASSGSTYNEQFF; cdr3_nt: TGCGCCAGCAGCGGGAGTACATACAATGAGCAGTTCTTC
clone_size: once; v_call: TRBV11-3; j_call: TRBJ2-3; d_call: .; cdr3_aa: CASSFGQPPGDTQYF; cdr3_nt: TGTGCCAGCAGCTTCGGACAGCCCCCGGGGGATACGCAGTATTTT
clone_size: .; v_call: TRBV19; j_call: TRBJ1-2; d_call: TRBD1; cdr3_aa: CASNSGTGPYGYTF; cdr3_nt: TGTGCCAGTAACAGCGGGACAGGGCCCTATGGCTACACCTTC
clone_size: .; v_call: TRBV6-2/TRBV6-3; j_call: TRBJ1-2; d_call: TRBD1; cdr3_aa: CASSYVDRGDGYTF; cdr3_nt: TGTGCCAGCAGTTACGTGGACAGGGGAGACGGCTACACCTTC
clone_size: few; v_call: TRBV15; j_call: TRBJ2-2; d_call: .; cdr3_aa: CATKGVANTGELFF; cdr3_nt: TGTGCCACCAAGGGAGTCGCGAACACCGGGGAGCTGTTTTTT
clone_size: .; v_call: TRBV5-5; j_call: TRBJ1-1; d_call: .; cdr3_aa: CASSLVVWGDTEAFF; cdr3_nt: TGTGCCAGCAGCTTGGTGGTGTGGGGGGACACTGAAGCTTTCTTT
clone_size: .; v_call: TRBV30; j_call: TRBJ2-7; d_call: .; cdr3_aa: CACRGGNMEQYF; cdr3_nt: TGTGCCTGTCGTGGGGGGAACATGGAGCAGTACTTC